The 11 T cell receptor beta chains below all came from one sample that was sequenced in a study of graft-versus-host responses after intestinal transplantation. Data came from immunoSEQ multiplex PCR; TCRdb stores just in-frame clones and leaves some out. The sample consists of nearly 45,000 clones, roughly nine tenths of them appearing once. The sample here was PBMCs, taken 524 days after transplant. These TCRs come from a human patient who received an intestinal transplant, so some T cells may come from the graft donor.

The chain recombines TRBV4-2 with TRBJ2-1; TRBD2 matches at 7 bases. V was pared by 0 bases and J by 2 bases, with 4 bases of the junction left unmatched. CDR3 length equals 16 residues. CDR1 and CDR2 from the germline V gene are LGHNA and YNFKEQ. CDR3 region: CASSQDRDYPYNEQFF. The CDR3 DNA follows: TGTGCCAGCAGCCAAGATCGGGACTACCCCTACAATGAGCAGTTCTTC.

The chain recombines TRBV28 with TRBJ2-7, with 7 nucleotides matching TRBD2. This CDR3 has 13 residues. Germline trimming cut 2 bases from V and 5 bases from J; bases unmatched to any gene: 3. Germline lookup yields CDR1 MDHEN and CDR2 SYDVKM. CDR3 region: CASSLAGDNEQYF. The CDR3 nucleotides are TGTGCCAGCAGTTTAGCGGGAGACAACGAGCAGTACTTC.

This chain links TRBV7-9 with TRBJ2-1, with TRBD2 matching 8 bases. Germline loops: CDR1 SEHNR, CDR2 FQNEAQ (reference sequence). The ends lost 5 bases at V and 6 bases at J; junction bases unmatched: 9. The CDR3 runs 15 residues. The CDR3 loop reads CASSGAGLDSNEQFF. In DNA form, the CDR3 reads TGTGCCAGCAGCGGAGCGGGACTAGATTCCAATGAGCAGTTCTTC.

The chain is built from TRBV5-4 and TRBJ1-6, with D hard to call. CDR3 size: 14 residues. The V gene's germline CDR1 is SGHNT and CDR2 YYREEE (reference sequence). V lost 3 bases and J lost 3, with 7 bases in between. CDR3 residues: CASSSDFYNSPLHF. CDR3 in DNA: TGTGCCAGCAGCTCGGACTTCTATAATTCACCCCTCCACTTT.

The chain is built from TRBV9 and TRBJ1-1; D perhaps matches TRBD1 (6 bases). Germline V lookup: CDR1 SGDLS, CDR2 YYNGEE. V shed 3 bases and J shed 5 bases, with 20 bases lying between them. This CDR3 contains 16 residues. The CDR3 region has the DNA TGTGCCAGCAGCGCCACGGGACACAGAGGGGAAACTGAAGCTTTCTTT. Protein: CASSATGHRGETEAFF.

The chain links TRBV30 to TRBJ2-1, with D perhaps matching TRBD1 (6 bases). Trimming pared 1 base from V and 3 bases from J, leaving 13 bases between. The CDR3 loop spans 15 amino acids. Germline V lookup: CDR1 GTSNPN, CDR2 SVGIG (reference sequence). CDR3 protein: CAWSEGHGIYNEQFF. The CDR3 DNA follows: TGTGCCTGGAGTGAGGGACATGGCATCTACAATGAGCAGTTCTTC.

The CDR3 loop reads CASSTGGGRKTEAFF. The CDR3, as DNA: TGTGCCAGCAGTACAGGGGGAGGAAGGAAAACTGAAGCTTTCTTT. The rearrangement links TRBV6-6 to TRBJ1-1, with 8 bases that match TRBD1. This CDR3 spans 15 amino acids. In germline, CDR1 is MNHNY, CDR2 SVGAGI (reference sequence). The junction had 10 bases not matched to a gene; V was cut back by 5 bases and J by 5 bases.

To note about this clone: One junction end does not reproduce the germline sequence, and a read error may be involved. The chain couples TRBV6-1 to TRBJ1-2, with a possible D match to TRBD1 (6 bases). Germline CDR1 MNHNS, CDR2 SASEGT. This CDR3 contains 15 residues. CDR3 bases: TGTGCCAGCAGCGAAGAGGGGGGAGCGAACTATGGCTACACCTTC. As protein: CASSEEGGANYGYTF.

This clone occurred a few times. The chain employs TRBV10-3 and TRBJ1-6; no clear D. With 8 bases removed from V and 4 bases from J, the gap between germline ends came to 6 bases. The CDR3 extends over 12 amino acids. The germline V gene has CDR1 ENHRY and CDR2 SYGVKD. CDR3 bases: TGTGCCATCCGGGAATATAATTCACCCCTCCACTTT. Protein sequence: CAIREYNSPLHF.

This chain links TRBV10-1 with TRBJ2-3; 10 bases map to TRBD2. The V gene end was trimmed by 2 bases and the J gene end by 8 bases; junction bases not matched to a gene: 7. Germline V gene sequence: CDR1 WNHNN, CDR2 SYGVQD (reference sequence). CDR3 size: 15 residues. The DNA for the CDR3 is TGCGCCAGCAGTGAGAGCGGGAGGGCCGGAGGTACGCAGTATTTT. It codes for CASSESGRAGGTQYF.

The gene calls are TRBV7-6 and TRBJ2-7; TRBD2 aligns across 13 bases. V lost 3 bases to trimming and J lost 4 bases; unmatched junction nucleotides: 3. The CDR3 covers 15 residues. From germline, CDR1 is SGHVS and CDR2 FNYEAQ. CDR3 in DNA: TGTGCCAGCAGCTTGGGACTAGCGGGGAAGTACGAGCAGTACTTC. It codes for CASSLGLAGKYEQYF.